This T cell receptor (beta chain) was captured by sequencing in a study of T cell responses to AZD1222 COVID-19 vaccine. Study-wide points: Nearly half of spike-specific TCRs reportedly target variant regions that are unmutated in the B.1.351 and B.1.1.7 variants. It should be noted that donors were predominantly white British and more often female, and clonal diversity was possibly underestimated. Seropositive at baseline were only a handful of AZD1222 recipients.

The CDR3 sequence is 13 residues long. Trimming left V 0 bases short and J 5 bases short, with 7 bases between. Germline CDR1 reads SGHNT; CDR2 reads YENEEA. To note about this clone: Its antigen is unidentified.

Produced via immunoSEQ multiplex PCR; TCRdb's table is partial and in-frame only. Of roughly 80,000 clones in the sample, around 93% were seen once. The sequences come from peripheral blood, collected 28 days after the second AZD1222 dose. The gene calls are TRBV11-3 and TRBJ1-1; D unresolved. This TCR was sampled from an adult who received the AZD1222 COVID-19 vaccine. The CDR3 sequence: CASSLDGKTEAFF. The CDR3 DNA follows: TGTGCCAGCAGCTTAGACGGGAAAACTGAAGCTTTCTTT.